This TCR beta chain was captured in a study of blood T cell repertoires in COVID-19. The wider study: Acute and convalescent COVID-19 specimens originated in the United States, Italy and Spain.

The data were produced by immunoSEQ multiplex PCR, yet TCRdb's version contains in-frame clones alone and is incomplete. The repertoire includes approximately 170,000 clones, roughly 88% of them detected once, and roughly 9% sits in the top ten. The CDR3 has 14 amino acids. CDR1 and CDR2 (germline): LNHDA, SQIVND (reference sequence). V dropped 6 bases and J dropped 4; count of bases not matched to a gene: 5. Either two negative PCRs, clearance, or symptom resolution qualified Cohort 3 donors as recovered. The TCR originated in a woman aged 18-29 years who had recovered from COVID-19. The sequencing input was PBMCs or T cells enriched from blood (not recorded which). The chain uses TRBV19 and TRBJ2-5; TRBD1 aligns across 10 bases. This chain's CDR3 is CASSDRGRRETQYF. The CDR3 DNA is TGTGCCAGTAGCGACAGGGGGCGCCGAGAGACCCAGTACTTC. Looking up the rest from reference TRBV19 and TRBJ2-5 gives the full variable domain: DGGITQSPKYLFRKEGQNVTLSCEQNLNHDAMYWYRQDPGQGLRLIYYSQIVNDFQKGDIAEGYSVSREKKESFPLTVTSAQKNPTAFYLCASSDRGRRETQYFGPGTRLLVL.